These 27 T cell receptor beta chains came from one sample sequenced in a study of cytomegalovirus exposure and HLA in healthy donors. Primers included in the PCR were 60 Vbeta and 13 Jbeta primers. TCRdb keeps only in-frame clones here, not all; method: immunoSEQ multiplex PCR. The sample includes some 190,000 clones, approximately 80% of them seen just once. The sample taken for sequencing was PBMCs. The receptor set was obtained from a male donor in good health and CMV-seronegative.

CDR3 sequence: CASSLGHPYF. CDR3 nucleotides: TGTGCCAGCAGCCTGGGACACCCATATTTT. V gene TRBV2 combines with J gene TRBJ1-3; perhaps TRBD1 as D (6 bases). V was pared by 6 bases and J by 15 bases, with 12 bases between. Germline V gives CDR1 SNHLY, CDR2 FYNNEI. The CDR3 has 10 amino acids.

The chain combines TRBV4-2 with TRBJ1-2; D is ambiguous. In germline, CDR1 is LGHNA, CDR2 YNFKEQ. Trimming removed 0 bases at V and 2 bases at J, with 4 bases between. CDR3 size: 13 residues. CDR3 sequence: CASSQDRNYGYTF. As DNA, the CDR3 is TGTGCCAGCAGCCAAGACAGGAACTATGGCTACACCTTC.

This chain connects TRBV2 to TRBJ1-5; D not certain. Germline V lookup: CDR1 SNHLY, CDR2 FYNNEI. The CDR3 has 16 residues. Trimming took 1 base from V and 5 from J, leaving 15 bases between them. The CDR3 DNA follows: TGTGCCAGCAGTGAAGGGGGTAGGAGGTTGGATCAGCCCCAGCATTTT. Its protein is CASSEGGRRLDQPQHF.

This clone appeared a single time. The rearrangement uses TRBV27 and TRBJ1-4, with 7 bases lining up with TRBD1. CDR3 length: 13 residues. Germline CDR1 is MNHEY and CDR2 is SMNVEV (reference sequence). The ends lost 6 bases at V and 4 bases at J; junction bases unmatched: 2. This CDR3 reads CASRGQNNEKLFF. DNA for the CDR3: TGTGCCAGCAGGGGACAGAATAATGAAAAACTGTTTTTT.

The rearrangement uses TRBV1 and TRBJ2-3; whether TRBD2, the table's D call, matches the DNA was not checked. TRBV1 is given as a pseudogene. CDR3 size: 22 residues. CDR3 coding DNA: TGCACCAGCAGCCACGTTTGGCGGAGAAGGACTAGCGGGGGCCCGAGGGGAGATACGCAGTATTTT. Its protein is CTSSHVWRRRTSGGPRGDTQYF.

A word on this clone: Its ends do not fully match the called genes, so a read error is possible. Additional DNA sequences in this sample encode the identical CDR3. The chain recombines TRBV5-1 with TRBJ1-6; 7 positions agree with TRBD1. The germline CDR1 and CDR2 sequences are SGHRS and YFSETQ. The CDR3 loop spans 14 amino acids. The CDR3 DNA is TGCGCCAGCAGCTTGGAAACAGGGGTTACACCTCTCCACTTT. Its protein is CASSLETGVTPLHF.

The sample holds a few counts of this clone. The chain has TRBV6-4 and TRBJ2-1; 8 nucleotides line up with TRBD1. The junction had 4 bases not matched to a gene; V was cut back by 0 bases and J by 3 bases. CDR3 size: 16 residues. The germline CDR1 and CDR2 sequences are MRHNA and SNTAGT. The CDR3 is CASSDSTGADYNEQFF. The CDR3 DNA sequence: TGTGCCAGCAGTGACTCGACAGGGGCGGACTACAATGAGCAGTTCTTC.

The genes are TRBV5-6 and TRBJ2-6, with 7 bases that match TRBD1. The CDR3 contains 15 residues. Trimming took 5 bases from V and 4 from J; bases not matched to a gene: 6. Germline CDR1 reads SGHDT; CDR2 reads YYEEEE. In nucleotides, the CDR3 is TGTGCCAGCAGTTTGACAGGGAGCGGGGCCAACGTCCTGACTTTC. Residues: CASSLTGSGANVLTF.

V is TRBV5-1 and J is TRBJ2-5, with TRBD2 identical over 12 bases. Germline V gives CDR1 SGHRS, CDR2 YFSETQ. V was clipped by 0 bases and J by 6 bases; unmatched bases: 12. CDR3 length equals 18 residues. DNA of the CDR3: TGCGCCAGCAGCTTGGTTGGGCTAGCGGGAGGGGTCGAAAAGACCCAGTACTTC. Translation: CASSLVGLAGGVEKTQYF.

Comment on this clone: A junction end diverges from the germline sequence, so it may reflect a read error. This sequence joins TRBV25-1 and TRBJ2-7; TRBD2 agrees at 13 bases. Germline V gene sequence: CDR1 MGHDK, CDR2 SYGVNS. CDR3 size: 14 residues. In DNA, the CDR3 is TGTACCAGCAGCCCCGGACTAGCGGGGGACGAGCAGTACTTC. This encodes CTSSPGLAGDEQYF.

This sequence joins TRBV14 and TRBJ2-1; D remains ambiguous. The ends were cut back, 2 bases at V and 6 bases at J, with 5 bases in the middle. The CDR3 is 12 amino acids. Looked up from germline, CDR1 is SGHDN and CDR2 is FVKESK. The DNA for the CDR3 is TGTGCCAGCAGCCAATCTTCCAATGAGCAGTTCTTC. Translated: CASSQSSNEQFF.

This rearrangement joins TRBV9 to TRBJ2-7; TRBD1 aligns across 8 bases. CDR1 is SGDLS, CDR2 YYNGEE, per germline. Germline trimming cut 0 bases from V and 6 bases from J; bases unmatched to any gene: 8. This CDR3 comprises 15 residues. CDR3 protein: CASSVGSQGAREQYF. The CDR3 bases are TGTGCCAGCAGCGTAGGCTCCCAGGGGGCACGCGAGCAGTACTTC.

The rearrangement links TRBV11-3 to TRBJ2-2; 7 nucleotides match TRBD2. Germline V gives CDR1 SGHNT, CDR2 YENEEA. J lost 1 base, V lost 0 bases, and 5 bases had no gene match. CDR3 length: 17 residues. The CDR3 loop reads CASSLELASGNTGELFF. Written as DNA, the CDR3 is TGTGCCAGCAGCTTAGAGTTGGCTAGCGGGAACACCGGGGAGCTGTTTTTT. The full variable domain, completed using reference TRBV11-3 and TRBJ2-2, is EAGVVQSPRYKIIEKKQPVAFWCNPISGHNTLYWYLQNLGQGPELLIRYENEEAVDDSQLPKDRFSAERLKGVDSTLKIQPAELGDSAVYLCASSLELASGNTGELFFGEGSRLTVL.

This chain's CDR3 is CSVDSAAGNTIYF. CDR3 coding DNA: TGCAGCGTTGATTCGGCGGCTGGAAACACCATATATTTT. V is TRBV29-1 and J is TRBJ1-3; D remains ambiguous. V was pared by 3 bases and J by 2 bases, with 8 bases between. The CDR3 consists of 13 residues. CDR1 SQVTM and CDR2 ANQGSEA come from the germline V gene.

This clone appeared a single time. In DNA, the CDR3 is TGTGCCTGGAACCCGGACAGGGAACGGGAGACCCAGTACTTC. As protein: CAWNPDRERETQYF. The chain employs TRBV30 and TRBJ2-5; 8 bases are a match to TRBD1. The CDR3 has 14 amino acids. The J segment lost 5 bases and the V segment lost 4 bases, leaving 9 bases of the junction unmatched. CDR1 is GTSNPN and CDR2 is SVGIG in the germline V gene (reference sequence).

This rearrangement joins TRBV27 to TRBJ2-3; D unresolved. Germline lookup yields CDR1 MNHEY and CDR2 SMNVEV (reference sequence). The V and J ends lost 6 bases and 0 bases respectively, with 10 bases between them. The CDR3 length is 14 residues. The CDR3 nucleotides read TGTGCCAGCAGGGGTCTCGGGAGCACAGATACGCAGTATTTT. It specifies CASRGLGSTDTQYF.

The chain carries TRBV28 and TRBJ2-7; 10 nucleotides line up with TRBD2. This CDR3 contains 15 residues. V trimming: 6 bases; J trimming: 2 bases; junction bases outside the gene matches: 7. CDR1 MDHEN and CDR2 SYDVKM come from the germline V gene. CDR3 residues: CASSPGLADTYEQYF. CDR3 DNA: TGTGCCAGCAGCCCCGGACTAGCGGATACCTACGAGCAGTACTTC.

V gene TRBV19 combines with J gene TRBJ1-1; D gene ambiguous. The V end was cut by 3 bases, the J end by 0 bases, with 8 bases between. Germline lookup yields CDR1 LNHDA and CDR2 SQIVND (reference sequence). This CDR3 spans 14 amino acids. Here the CDR3 reads CASSIGRVNTEAFF. The CDR3 DNA sequence: TGTGCCAGTAGTATTGGTCGCGTGAACACTGAAGCTTTCTTT.

This clone appeared a single time. The rearrangement joins TRBV5-1 to TRBJ2-5; 13 bases match TRBD2. The CDR3 is 15 amino acids. Germline-derived CDR1 and CDR2 are SGHRS and YFSETQ. J was trimmed by 3 bases and V by 4 bases; bases with no gene match: 3. The CDR3 DNA reads TGCGCCAGCAGCATGGGACTAGCGGGAAAAGAGACCCAGTACTTC. Its protein product is CASSMGLAGKETQYF.

V is TRBV6-5 and J is TRBJ1-5; unclear D gene. CDR1 MNHEY and CDR2 SVGAGI come from the germline V gene. The CDR3 is 14 amino acids. Trimming removed 4 bases at V and 0 bases at J, with 7 bases between. The CDR3 DNA is TGTGCCAGCAGTTCCGGGTATAGCAATCAGCCCCAGCATTTT. Translated: CASSSGYSNQPQHF.

The V gene is TRBV13, the J gene TRBJ2-3, with D perhaps TRBD2 (6 bases). The V gene's germline CDR1 is PRHDT and CDR2 FYEKMQ (reference sequence). Trimming took 3 bases from V and 0 from J, leaving 13 bases between them. There are 16 residues in the CDR3. The CDR3, as DNA: TGTGCCAGCAGCTTTTACGGGGGTTTTAGCACAGATACGCAGTATTTT. Its protein product is CASSFYGGFSTDTQYF. The complete variable domain, with remaining parts taken from reference TRBV13 and TRBJ2-3, reads AAGVIQSPRHLIKEKRETATLKCYPIPRHDTVYWYQQGPGQDPQFLISFYEKMQSDKGSIPDRFSAQQFSDYHSELNMSSLELGDSALYFCASSFYGGFSTDTQYFGPGTRLTVL.

CDR3 DNA: TGTGCCAGCAGCTTAGATCTTCCGATTCGGACTGAAGCTTTCTTT. Its translation is CASSLDLPIRTEAFF. The rearrangement joins TRBV11-2 to TRBJ1-1; D unclear. V was pared by 0 bases and J by 5 bases, with 13 bases between. The CDR3 is 15 residues long. Germline V CDR1 and CDR2: SGHAT, FQNNGV.

The chain employs TRBV28 and TRBJ2-4, with TRBD1 matching 12 bases. Germline CDR1 reads MDHEN; CDR2 reads SYDVKM. V was clipped by 2 bases and J by 6 bases; unmatched bases: 5. The CDR3 contains 16 residues. The CDR3 region has the DNA TGTGCCAGCAGTTTAAGGGACAGGGGGCCCCCAAACATTCAGTACTTC. As protein: CASSLRDRGPPNIQYF. The full variable domain, completed using reference TRBV28 and TRBJ2-4, is DVKVTQSSRYLVKRTGEKVFLECVQDMDHENMFWYRQDPGLGLRLIYFSYDVKMKEKGDIPEGYSVSREKKERFSLILESASTNQTSMYLCASSLRDRGPPNIQYFGAGTRLSVL.

The chain couples TRBV6-1 to TRBJ2-7; 8 bases are a match to TRBD1. V trimming: 5 bases; J trimming: 3 bases; junction bases outside the gene matches: 9. The germline CDR1 and CDR2 sequences are MNHNS and SASEGT. The CDR3 totals 15 residues. In DNA form, the CDR3 reads TGTGCCAGCAGTCCCGGACAGGGCCCAAACTACGAGCAGTACTTC. Its translation: CASSPGQGPNYEQYF.

This chain joins TRBV5-1 and TRBJ2-5, with 9 nucleotides matching TRBD1. J lost 1 base, V lost 5 bases, and 3 bases had no gene match. CDR1 and CDR2 from the germline V gene are SGHRS and YFSETQ. CDR3 length: 14 amino acids. DNA for the CDR3: TGCGCCAGCAGGACAGGGGGATCCCAAGAGACCCAGTACTTC. This gives the protein CASRTGGSQETQYF.

The V call is TRBV5-1, the J call TRBJ2-1; weak D call: TRBD1 (6 bases). The germline CDR1 and CDR2 sequences are SGHRS and YFSETQ. This CDR3 region has 14 residues. The ends were cut back, 0 bases at V and 5 bases at J, with 9 bases in the middle. The CDR3 region is CASSLATGHNEQFF. The CDR3 bases are TGCGCCAGCAGCTTGGCTACAGGGCACAATGAGCAGTTCTTC.

The chain couples TRBV6-6 to TRBJ2-7, with D possibly TRBD2 on 5 matching bases. Germline lookup yields CDR1 MNHNY and CDR2 SVGAGI (reference sequence). The CDR3 runs 14 residues. Trimming took off 8 bases at V and 2 bases at J, with 16 bases between the two ends. CDR3 region: CASSVGKRAYEQYF. DNA for the CDR3: TGTGCCAGCTCAGTTGGGAAGAGGGCCTACGAGCAGTACTTC.